Shown below are 27 T cell receptor beta chains from a single sample sequenced in a study of early T cells in non-severe SARS-CoV-2 infection. TCRdb independently ran MiXCR on the 5' RACE reads; one entry per CDR3 protein. The sample shows around 58,000 distinct CDR3 sequences, 15% of them seen only once. The source was whole blood, collected at baseline. These receptors originate from an adult who was a healthcare worker with PCR-confirmed SARS-CoV-2 infection or an uninfected control (not recorded which).

This clonotype was recorded many times. The chain recombines TRBV20-1 with TRBJ2-7; TRBD1 matches at 7 bases. Germline loops: CDR1 DFQATT, CDR2 SNEGSKA (reference sequence). J lost 1 base, V lost 6 bases, and 6 bases had no gene match. The CDR3 consists of 13 residues. CDR3 DNA: TGCAGTGCCAACAGACAGGGATCCTACGAGCAGTACTTC. Translated, it gives CSANRQGSYEQYF.

This clonotype appeared many times. V is TRBV20-1 and J is TRBJ2-2; unclear D gene. This CDR3 region has 11 residues. V lost 0 bases and J lost 13, with 9 bases in between. Per the germline V gene, CDR1 is DFQATT and CDR2 is SNEGSKA (reference sequence). CDR3 residues: CSARDISGLFF. The CDR3 DNA follows: TGCAGTGCTAGAGATATTTCTGGGCTGTTTTTT.

The rearrangement uses TRBV28 and TRBJ1-2; weak D call: TRBD1 (5 bases). V shed 6 bases and J shed 1 base, with 12 bases lying between them. CDR3 size: 14 residues. The germline V gene encodes CDR1 MDHEN and CDR2 SYDVKM. DNA for the CDR3: TGTGCCAGCAGCTTAAGACAGTTTAACTATGGCTACACCTTC. It yields the protein CASSLRQFNYGYTF.

The V and J genes are TRBV28 and TRBJ2-1, with no clear D. The CDR3 covers 10 residues. Germline CDR1 reads MDHEN; CDR2 reads SYDVKM. V lost 6 bases, J lost 7 bases, and 4 bases lay in between. The CDR3 is CASSRNEQFF. CDR3 coding DNA: TGTGCCAGCAGCCGAAATGAGCAGTTCTTC.

The rearrangement uses TRBV11-2 and TRBJ1-3; TRBD1 matches 8 bases. V shed 2 bases and J 4 bases; nucleotides not matched to a gene: 4. Germline V gene lookup returns CDR1 SGHAT and CDR2 FQNNGV. The CDR3 totals 15 residues. The CDR3 loop is CASSLRTGQGNTIYF. DNA of the CDR3: TGTGCCAGCAGCTTACGGACAGGGCAAGGAAACACCATATATTTT.

This clonotype came up a few times. DNA of the CDR3: TGTGCCAGCAGGGGGATTTTGGCCAACTATGGCTACACCTTC. This encodes CASRGILANYGYTF. The chain is built from TRBV6-5 and TRBJ1-2; D is undetermined. The CDR3 length is 14 residues. Germline assignment: CDR1 MNHEY and CDR2 SVGAGI. Trimming took 6 bases from V and 2 from J, leaving 13 bases between them.

This clonotype was detected a few times. The rearrangement uses TRBV5-1 and TRBJ2-3; 12 bases match TRBD2. J gave up 5 bases and V 3 bases, and 4 bases lay outside the gene matches. CDR3 length: 15 residues. CDR1 SGHRS and CDR2 YFSETQ come from the germline V gene. The CDR3 coding sequence is TGCGCCAGCAGCTCCGGACTAGCGGGAAAAGATACGCAGTATTTT. Its protein product is CASSSGLAGKDTQYF.

A few counts support this clonotype. J is TRBJ1-1 and V is TRBV9; D not certain. Trimming left V 0 bases short and J 5 bases short, with 5 bases between. Germline V CDR1 and CDR2: SGDLS, YYNGEE. This CDR3 region has 12 residues. The DNA for the CDR3 is TGTGCCAGCAGCGTAGGGGAGACTGAAGCTTTCTTT. This codes for CASSVGETEAFF.

This clonotype was seen more than once but under ten times. The genes are TRBV24-1 and TRBJ2-7, with 10 positions matching TRBD1. Germline trimming cut 4 bases from V and 5 bases from J; bases unmatched to any gene: 10. The CDR3 spans 16 residues. The germline CDR1 and CDR2 sequences are KGHDR and SFDVKD. CDR3 region: CATSERGTGDKNEQYF. The CDR3 DNA reads TGTGCCACCAGTGAGAGGGGGACAGGGGATAAGAACGAGCAGTACTTC.

This clonotype was found many times. At one of its ends the junction is not consistent with the germline gene, which may arise from a read error. The rearrangement uses TRBV28 and TRBJ2-7; 10 nucleotides line up with TRBD1. Germline V gene lookup returns CDR1 MDHEN and CDR2 SYDVKM. This CDR3 has 14 amino acids. CDR3 DNA sequence: TGTGCCAGCAGCCGGATTCGTCGGACAGGGGGAATGGGCTTC. This translates into CASSRIRRTGGMGF.

This clonotype was detected only a few times. V and J are TRBV19 and TRBJ1-5; D is unresolved. The CDR3 is made up of 15 amino acids. CDR1 and CDR2 from the germline V gene are LNHDA and SQIVND (reference sequence). With 3 bases removed from V and 0 bases from J, the gap between germline ends came to 9 bases. The CDR3 DNA reads TGTGCCAGTAGTATCGGAGGTTATAGCAATCAGCCCCAGCATTTT. Translating gives CASSIGGYSNQPQHF.

This clonotype was counted ten times or more. The CDR3 loop reads CASSYTGQLTGELFF. CDR3 sequence (DNA): TGTGCCAGCAGTTATACTGGGCAGCTCACCGGGGAGCTGTTTTTT. This chain joins TRBV6-5 and TRBJ2-2; D unresolved. CDR1 is MNHEY, CDR2 SVGAGI, per germline. The length of the CDR3 is 15 residues. With 3 bases removed from V and 4 bases from J, the gap between germline ends came to 12 bases.

This chain links TRBV12-5 with TRBJ1-1; 7 nucleotides match TRBD1. Germline V lookup: CDR1 LGHNT, CDR2 FRNRAP. V gave up 5 bases and J gave up 0 bases; unmatched junction bases: 9. The CDR3 is made up of 16 amino acids. CDR3 residues: CASGTGQATMNTEAFF. The CDR3 DNA follows: TGTGCTAGTGGTACTGGACAGGCGACTATGAACACTGAAGCTTTCTTT. The whole variable domain, filled in from reference TRBV12-5 and TRBJ1-1, reads DARVTQTPRHKVTEMGQEVTMRCQPILGHNTVFWYRQTMMQGLELLAYFRNRAPLDDSGMPKDRFSAEMPDATLATLKIQPSEPRDSAVYFCASGTGQATMNTEAFFGQGTRLTVV.

The chain couples TRBV20-1 to TRBJ2-5; TRBD2 matches 8 bases. J was trimmed by 5 bases and V by 4 bases; bases with no gene match: 6. The CDR3 totals 13 residues. From germline, CDR1 is DFQATT and CDR2 SNEGSKA (reference sequence). For the CDR3, the DNA is TGCAGTGCTACCCCAGCGGGGGTTGAGACCCAGTACTTC. Protein: CSATPAGVETQYF.

There are a few counts of this clonotype. The rearrangement uses TRBV6-6 and TRBJ2-7, with D uncertain. The CDR3 is 12 amino acids. In germline, CDR1 is MNHNY, CDR2 SVGAGI (reference sequence). V lost 2 bases, J lost 6 bases, and 8 bases lay in between. CDR3 residues: CASSYPGSEQYF. The CDR3 nucleotides are TGTGCCAGCAGTTACCCCGGCAGCGAGCAGTACTTC.

This clonotype was counted a few times. V and J are TRBV19 and TRBJ1-5; D is uncertain. Trimming took 6 bases from V and 0 from J, leaving 12 bases between them. This CDR3 contains 15 residues. Germline V gives CDR1 LNHDA, CDR2 SQIVND (reference sequence). The CDR3 loop reads CASSPAPYSNQPQHF. The CDR3 DNA sequence: TGTGCCAGTAGCCCAGCCCCTTATAGCAATCAGCCCCAGCATTTT.

This clonotype was counted only a few times. The chain combines TRBV3-1 with TRBJ2-7, with TRBD1 matching over 10 bases. After removal of 4 bases from V and 3 bases from J, the junction contained 9 bases not matched to a gene. Germline lookup yields CDR1 LGHDT and CDR2 YNNKEL (reference sequence). The CDR3 contains 16 residues. CDR3 nucleotide sequence: TGTGCCAGCAGCCCCTTGGTCGGGACAGGGGTCTACGAGCAGTACTTC. Translation: CASSPLVGTGVYEQYF.

This clonotype has only a few counts. The gene calls are TRBV14 and TRBJ2-3; 10 nucleotides match TRBD2. V was pared by 5 bases and J by 5 bases, with 7 bases of the junction left unmatched. Looked up from germline, CDR1 is SGHDN and CDR2 is FVKESK. The CDR3 runs to 15 residues. CDR3 coding DNA: TGTGCCAGCAGCAACATAGCGGGAGGTGGAGATACGCAGTATTTT. This sequence encodes CASSNIAGGGDTQYF.

The rearrangement joins TRBV28 to TRBJ2-7, with D perhaps given as TRBD1 or TRBD2 (5 bases each). Germline CDR1 is MDHEN and CDR2 is SYDVKM. The CDR3 totals 14 residues. Trimming shortened V by 3 bases and J by 7 bases, and 16 bases separated the two germline ends. CDR3 sequence reads: CASSFGTAIQEQYF. The CDR3 bases are TGTGCCAGCAGTTTTGGGACGGCGATTCAGGAGCAGTACTTC.

This clonotype occurred a few times. This chain uses TRBV12-3 or TRBV12-4 with TRBJ1-5, with TRBD1 as a possible D gene (5 bases). Trimming removed 2 bases from V and 5 bases from J, with 13 bases in between. CDR3 length equals 15 residues. CDR3 residues: CASSLRQIFDQPQHF. In DNA form, the CDR3 reads TGTGCCAGCAGTTTAAGACAGATTTTCGATCAGCCCCAGCATTTT.

The V call is TRBV5-6, the J call TRBJ1-1, with 9 bases aligning to TRBD1. The CDR3 runs 15 residues. V was clipped by 2 bases and J by 3 bases; unmatched bases: 5. The germline gives CDR1 SGHDT, CDR2 YYEEEE. The CDR3 DNA is TGTGCCAGCAGCTTTACAGGGGGCGCGGACACTGAAGCTTTCTTT. This gives the protein CASSFTGGADTEAFF.

This clonotype came up many times. The chain has TRBV5-1 and TRBJ1-1; 8 positions match TRBD1. The CDR3 is 16 residues long. Germline-derived CDR1 and CDR2 are SGHRS and YFSETQ. J lost 5 bases, V lost 3 bases, and 12 bases had no gene match. The CDR3 sequence: CASSSGQPGGNTEAFF. The CDR3 nucleotides are TGCGCCAGCAGCTCTGGCCAGCCAGGGGGCAATACTGAAGCTTTCTTT.

The chain couples TRBV30 to TRBJ1-2; TRBD1 matches 7 bases. V lost 3 bases and J lost 2; bases outside the gene matches: 6. Germline V lookup: CDR1 GTSNPN, CDR2 SVGIG (reference sequence). The CDR3 consists of 14 residues. CDR3 sequence (DNA): TGTGCCTGGAGCGCGGGACAGTCAAACTATGGCTACACCTTC. Encoded protein: CAWSAGQSNYGYTF.

CDR3 in amino acids: CASSKGQGRSSYNEQFF. The CDR3 region has the DNA TGTGCCAGCAGCAAGGGCCAGGGAAGAAGCTCCTACAATGAGCAGTTCTTC. V and J are TRBV21-1 and TRBJ2-1; the table names TRBD1, a call not compared with the DNA. TRBV21-1 is a known pseudogene. CDR3 length: 17 amino acids.

This chain connects TRBV19 to TRBJ2-7, with 9 bases identical to TRBD2. This CDR3 region has 14 residues. CDR1 LNHDA and CDR2 SQIVND come from the germline V gene (reference sequence). The ends lost 7 bases at V and 7 bases at J; junction bases unmatched: 11. CDR3 sequence: CASKGTSLKAEQYF. CDR3 nucleotide sequence: TGTGCCAGTAAAGGGACTAGCCTTAAAGCGGAGCAGTACTTC. Full variable domain (outside the CDR3, taken from reference TRBV19 and TRBJ2-7): DGGITQSPKYLFRKEGQNVTLSCEQNLNHDAMYWYRQDPGQGLRLIYYSQIVNDFQKGDIAEGYSVSREKKESFPLTVTSAQKNPTAFYLCASKGTSLKAEQYFGPGTRLTVT.

The chain is built from TRBV20-1 and TRBJ2-3; no reliable D call. The germline gives CDR1 DFQATT, CDR2 SNEGSKA (reference sequence). The CDR3 is made up of 14 amino acids. Trimming took off 1 base at V and 1 base at J, with 9 bases between the two ends. CDR3 DNA sequence: TGCAGTGCTAGAGCTGGAAGGGGCACAGATACGCAGTATTTT. This translates into CSARAGRGTDTQYF.

There are a few counts of this clonotype. The chain links TRBV28 to TRBJ2-2, with 11 positions matching TRBD2. CDR1 and CDR2 (germline): MDHEN, SYDVKM. With V trimmed by 5 bases and J by 4 bases, 3 bases remained unmatched. This CDR3 has 15 amino acids. CDR3 in DNA: TGTGCCAGCAGTCCCGGGACTAGCGGCACCGGGGAGCTGTTTTTT. The encoded protein is CASSPGTSGTGELFF.